This T cell receptor beta chain was sequenced during a study of T cells and Merkel cell carcinoma outcomes. Profiled with immunoSEQ multiplex PCR; TCRdb holds only in-frame clones, not every one. The sample holds about 19,000 clones, roughly 80% seen once. V lost 2 bases to trimming and J lost 4 bases; unmatched junction nucleotides: 11. CDR1 MNHEY and CDR2 SMNVEV come from the germline V gene (reference sequence). This CDR3 comprises 16 residues. On this clone itself: Its antigen is undetermined.

Notes on the study in general: Reportedly, T-cell repertoire with density predicts Merkel cell carcinoma outcomes.

This clonotype was sampled from a human donor with Merkel cell carcinoma. The material sequenced was tumor tissue from Merkel cell carcinoma. The chain joins TRBV27 to TRBJ2-7; 7 bases line up with TRBD2. In nucleotides, the CDR3 is TGTGCCAGCAGTTTAGGGGCAGCGGGAAGTAAATACGAGCAGTACTTC. Translated: CASSLGAAGSKYEQYF.